This is a list of T cell receptor beta chains from one sample in a study of patients and donors after allogeneic stem cell transplantation. TCRdb used MiXCR to reprocess the RT-PCR reads, holding one entry per CDR3 protein. The data hold about 150,000 distinct CDR3 sequences, with over 35% observed a single time. Sequenced sample: blood, either unsorted or a sorted T cell fraction (not recorded which). The receptors come from a human donor who was either an allogeneic HSCT recipient or a stem cell or donor lymphocyte infusion donor (not recorded which). It is not recorded whose cells these are; they may come from a transplant donor. Each CDR3 is given with its conserved first and last residue. The D gene is left open where the match is weak. A row's size may be missing; if present it is once, few, many or a size class.

size | J | V | D | DNA | CDR3
once | TRBJ1-1 | TRBV6-5 | NA | TGTGCCAGCAAGTGGAGGGGCCTTGAGGACACTGAAGCTTTCTTT | CASKWRGLEDTEAFF
few | TRBJ1-5 | TRBV5-1 | NA | TGCGCCAGCAGCCCGATGGGGATGGGCAATCAGCCCCAGCATTTT | CASSPMGMGNQPQHF
NA | TRBJ1-2 | TRBV3-1 | TRBD1 | TGTGCCAGCAGCCGAGGGACAGGCGGGCCATCTTGGTATGGCTACACCTTC | CASSRGTGGPSWYGYTF
NA | TRBJ1-6 | TRBV3-1 | NA | TGTGCCAGCAGAAGGACAGCTTCTAATTCACCCCTCCACTTT | CASRRTASNSPLHF
few | TRBJ1-2 | TRBV7-9 | TRBD1 | TGTGCCAGCAGCCCCCGGACAGGAACTGGCTACACCTTC | CASSPRTGTGYTF
NA | TRBJ2-5 | TRBV15 | NA | TGTGCCACCCGAGGGTTAAAGGAGACCCAGTACTTC | CATRGLKETQYF
few | TRBJ1-2 | TRBV7-2 | NA | TGTGCCACATACGGCTACCTCTATGGCTACACCTTC | CATYGYLYGYTF
few | TRBJ2-7 | TRBV29-1 | NA | TGCAGCGTTGAAGATGAGGGAACGTACGAGCAGTACTTC | CSVEDEGTYEQYF
few | TRBJ1-6 | TRBV5-1 | NA | TGCGCCAGCAGACCGGAGGGATATAATTCACCCCTCCACTTT | CASRPEGYNSPLHF
NA | TRBJ2-5 | TRBV5-1 | NA | TGCGCCAGCAGCTTTAGTTCAGCGAACCAAGAGACCCAGTACTTC | CASSFSSANQETQYF
few | TRBJ1-2 | TRBV6-1 | NA | TGTGCCAGCAGTGAAGGGGGCCCAGTGGACTATGGCTACACCTTC | CASSEGGPVDYGYTF
NA | TRBJ2-1 | TRBV9 | NA | TGTGCCAGCAGCGTAAGTGGGGGGAATGAGCAGTTCTTC | CASSVSGGNEQFF
many | TRBJ1-1 | TRBV9 | NA | TGTGCCAGCAGCCCCGCGGGCACTGAAGCTTTCTTT | CASSPAGTEAFF
few | TRBJ1-1 | TRBV9 | NA | TGTGCCAGCAGCGATGGGGGCGGGACTCCCCTTGAAGCTTTCTTT | CASSDGGGTPLEAFF
few | TRBJ1-1 | TRBV5-1 | TRBD1 | TGCGCCAGCAGCCCCGAATCTGGGACAGGGAACACTGAAGCTTTCTTT | CASSPESGTGNTEAFF
few | TRBJ1-2 | TRBV3-1 | NA | TGTGCCAGCAGCCCTCAAGGACAGCCACACCATGGCTACACCTTC | CASSPQGQPHHGYTF
few | TRBJ2-3 | TRBV6-4 | NA | TGTGCCAGCAGTGACTCGCCTAGAGATACGCAGTATTTT | CASSDSPRDTQYF
NA | TRBJ2-1 | TRBV12-3/TRBV12-4 | NA | TGTGCCAGCAGTATACTAGACGGGAATGAGCAGTTCTTC | CASSILDGNEQFF